The rows below give T cell receptor beta chains drawn from one sample of a study of OX40 agonist ivuxolimab in advanced cancers. Sequencing was performed with immunoSEQ multiplex PCR; in TCRdb, only in-frame clones are kept and a portion is missing. In the table there are 70,000 or so clones, about 92% of which are singletons. The sequencing here drew on CD4+ or CD8+ T cells sorted from blood, taken in a trial of the OX40 agonist ivuxolimab. These receptors originate from an adult with an advanced solid tumor such as melanoma, head and neck, liver or kidney cancer. The CDR3 runs from the conserved cysteine through the conserved F or W. The order of the fields is D gene, J gene, clone size, V gene, CDR3 protein, CDR3 DNA. D genes are given only for firm matches. For some rows the clone size is stated as once, few or many, or as a class when expanded; others skip it.

D: TRBD2
J: TRBJ2-7
size: -
V: TRBV13
CDR3: CASSFGLAAYEQYF
DNA: TGTGCCAGCAGCTTCGGTCTAGCGGCGTACGAGCAGTACTTC

D: -
J: TRBJ1-1
size: -
V: TRBV7-9
CDR3: CASSSPWNTEAFF
DNA: TGTGCCAGCAGCTCACCCTGGAACACTGAAGCTTTCTTT

D: -
J: TRBJ2-7
size: -
V: TRBV5-8
CDR3: CASSLSRQGTYEQYF
DNA: TGTGCCAGCAGCTTGAGTCGGCAGGGGACCTACGAGCAGTACTTC

D: TRBD1
J: TRBJ1-6
size: -
V: TRBV4-1
CDR3: CASSQVTGDNSPLHF
DNA: TGCGCCAGCAGCCAAGTGACAGGGGATAATTCACCCCTCCACTTT

D: -
J: TRBJ2-7
size: -
V: TRBV4-1
CDR3: CASSQGGGYEQYF
DNA: TGCGCCAGCAGCCAAGGTGGGGGGTACGAGCAGTACTTC

D: -
J: TRBJ1-1
size: -
V: TRBV7-9
CDR3: CASSIPTREAAEAFF
DNA: TGTGCCAGCAGCATTCCTACCAGGGAAGCAGCTGAAGCTTTCTTT

D: -
J: TRBJ1-2
size: -
V: TRBV5-1
CDR3: CASSSTRAAYGYTF
DNA: TGCGCCAGCAGCTCGACAAGGGCAGCCTATGGCTACACCTTC

D: -
J: TRBJ1-2
size: -
V: TRBV7-2
CDR3: CARGRDTTSYGYTF
DNA: TGTGCCAGGGGCCGGGACACCACCTCCTATGGCTACACCTTC

D: -
J: TRBJ1-1
size: -
V: TRBV9
CDR3: CASSVEGGVVDIEAFF
DNA: TGTGCCAGCAGCGTAGAAGGAGGGGTAGTCGATATTGAAGCTTTCTTT

D: -
J: TRBJ2-5
size: once
V: TRBV6-5
CDR3: CASSYGEETQYF
DNA: TGTGCCAGCAGTTACGGGGAAGAGACCCAGTACTTC

D: TRBD2
J: TRBJ2-1
size: once
V: TRBV4-2
CDR3: CASSPRGVESEQFF
DNA: TGTGCCAGCAGCCCCCGGGGGGTGGAGAGTGAGCAGTTCTTC

D: -
J: TRBJ1-1
size: few
V: TRBV7-9
CDR3: CASSSGANTEAFF
DNA: TGTGCCAGCAGCTCGGGGGCGAACACTGAAGCTTTCTTT

D: -
J: TRBJ1-2
size: -
V: TRBV5-1
CDR3: CASSLEEGRSPSYTF
DNA: TGCGCCAGCAGCTTGGAAGAGGGACGTAGTCCTAGCTACACCTTC

D: -
J: TRBJ1-1
size: -
V: TRBV7-3
CDR3: CASSLGRSGTEAFF
DNA: TGTGCCAGCAGCCTCGGGAGGAGTGGGACTGAAGCTTTCTTT

D: -
J: TRBJ1-1
size: -
V: TRBV5-6
CDR3: CASSHVENTEAFF
DNA: TGTGCCAGCAGTCACGTGGAGAACACTGAAGCTTTCTTT

D: TRBD2
J: TRBJ2-5
size: -
V: TRBV7-6
CDR3: CASSLGGEAGGLKTQYF
DNA: TGTGCCAGCAGCCTTGGTGGGGAAGCGGGGGGATTAAAGACCCAGTACTTC

D: -
J: TRBJ2-2
size: -
V: TRBV9
CDR3: CASRRDNTGELFF
DNA: TGTGCCAGCCGGAGGGATAACACCGGGGAGCTGTTTTTT

D: TRBD1
J: TRBJ2-7
size: -
V: TRBV5-8
CDR3: CASRWQGAHEQYF
DNA: TGTGCCAGCAGATGGCAGGGGGCTCACGAGCAGTACTTC

D: TRBD1
J: TRBJ2-7
size: -
V: TRBV27
CDR3: CASSLGRGSTYEQYF
DNA: TGTGCCAGCAGTTTAGGCAGGGGGTCAACCTACGAGCAGTACTTC

D: -
J: TRBJ2-5
size: -
V: TRBV9
CDR3: CASSVEGDQETQYF
DNA: TGTGCCAGCAGCGTAGAGGGGGACCAAGAGACCCAGTACTTC

D: -
J: TRBJ1-2
size: -
V: TRBV7-9
CDR3: CASSLSVSGGGGYTF
DNA: TGTGCCAGCAGCTTAAGCGTGTCGGGGGGAGGAGGCTACACCTTC

D: TRBD2
J: TRBJ2-2
size: once
V: TRBV7-8
CDR3: CASSFGLAGNTGELFF
DNA: TGTGCCAGCAGCTTTGGACTAGCGGGGAACACCGGGGAGCTGTTTTTT

D: TRBD1
J: TRBJ2-7
size: -
V: TRBV6-5
CDR3: CASSYLQGQNEQYF
DNA: TGTGCCAGCAGTTACTTACAGGGGCAGAACGAGCAGTACTTC

D: -
J: TRBJ2-7
size: -
V: TRBV7-6
CDR3: CASSPTAAYEQYF
DNA: TGTGCCAGCAGCCCTACGGCTGCTTACGAGCAGTACTTC

D: -
J: TRBJ1-2
size: -
V: TRBV18
CDR3: CASSIGGGGYTF
DNA: TGTGCCAGCTCAATAGGGGGGGGTGGCTACACCTTC

D: -
J: TRBJ2-7
size: -
V: TRBV7-9
CDR3: CASRDGGRGSYEQYF
DNA: TGTGCCAGCAGAGACGGGGGCAGGGGGTCCTACGAGCAGTACTTC

D: -
J: TRBJ2-1
size: -
V: TRBV27
CDR3: CASSSRGLGEQFF
DNA: TGTGCCAGCAGTTCCAGGGGTCTGGGTGAGCAGTTCTTC

D: TRBD1
J: TRBJ1-4
size: -
V: TRBV6-1
CDR3: CASRQGAIDEKLFF
DNA: TGTGCCAGCAGGCAGGGGGCGATTGATGAAAAACTGTTTTTT

D: -
J: TRBJ2-3
size: -
V: TRBV7-2
CDR3: CASSLVLGATDTQYF
DNA: TGTGCCAGCAGCTTAGTGCTGGGGGCGACAGATACGCAGTATTTT

D: -
J: TRBJ2-7
size: -
V: TRBV29-1
CDR3: CSVSGTPYTHEQYF
DNA: TGCAGCGTCTCCGGGACACCCTACACCCACGAGCAGTACTTC

D: -
J: TRBJ1-1
size: few
V: TRBV19
CDR3: CASSITQGGEAFF
DNA: TGTGCCAGTAGTATTACGCAGGGAGGAGAAGCTTTCTTT

D: -
J: TRBJ2-7
size: -
V: TRBV6-5
CDR3: CASSYAGQHEQYF
DNA: TGTGCCAGCAGTTACGCGGGGCAGCACGAGCAGTACTTC

D: -
J: TRBJ2-7
size: -
V: TRBV20-1
CDR3: CSAGLPLEQYF
DNA: TGCAGTGCCGGACTACCCCTGGAGCAGTACTTC

D: -
J: TRBJ2-7
size: -
V: TRBV9
CDR3: CASSEATGTAYEQYF
DNA: TGTGCCAGCAGCGAAGCGACCGGGACGGCCTACGAGCAGTACTTC

D: -
J: TRBJ1-1
size: -
V: TRBV11-3
CDR3: CASSLPGENTEAFF
DNA: TGTGCCAGCAGCTTACCCGGAGAGAACACTGAAGCTTTCTTT

D: -
J: TRBJ1-1
size: -
V: TRBV5-1
CDR3: CASSLIRNTEAFF
DNA: TGCGCCAGCAGCTTGATACGTAACACTGAAGCTTTCTTT

D: -
J: TRBJ2-7
size: -
V: TRBV6-5
CDR3: CASSYAEESSYEQYF
DNA: TGTGCCAGCAGTTACGCGGAAGAAAGCTCCTACGAGCAGTACTTC

D: -
J: TRBJ2-7
size: -
V: TRBV6-5
CDR3: CASSPPGAGMNEQYF
DNA: TGTGCCAGCAGTCCGCCTGGGGCAGGGATGAACGAGCAGTACTTC

D: TRBD2
J: TRBJ2-3
size: few
V: TRBV7-3
CDR3: CASSPGLATDTQYF
DNA: TGTGCCAGCAGCCCTGGACTAGCCACAGATACGCAGTATTTT

D: -
J: TRBJ1-2
size: -
V: TRBV7-9
CDR3: CASSRLEGGLGYTF
DNA: TGTGCCAGCAGCAGACTCGAGGGGGGTTTGGGCTACACCTTC

D: -
J: TRBJ1-1
size: -
V: TRBV9
CDR3: CASSVRGGLNTEAFF
DNA: TGTGCCAGCAGCGTAAGGGGAGGGCTGAACACTGAAGCTTTCTTT

D: -
J: TRBJ2-1
size: -
V: TRBV7-7
CDR3: CASSLIGGEQFF
DNA: TGTGCCAGCAGCTTAATCGGCGGTGAGCAGTTCTTC

D: TRBD1
J: TRBJ1-5
size: -
V: TRBV7-6
CDR3: CASSELSGGRNQPQHF
DNA: TGTGCCAGCAGCGAGTTATCAGGGGGACGCAATCAGCCCCAGCATTTT

D: TRBD1
J: TRBJ1-2
size: -
V: TRBV7-9
CDR3: CASSLGQGIYGYTF
DNA: TGTGCCAGCAGCCTCGGACAGGGAATATACGGCTACACCTTC

D: -
J: TRBJ2-5
size: -
V: TRBV4-2
CDR3: CASSPWAGGHETQYF
DNA: TGTGCCAGCAGCCCTTGGGCCGGGGGGCACGAGACCCAGTACTTC

D: -
J: TRBJ1-4
size: -
V: TRBV10-3
CDR3: CAISERTDSTNEKLFF
DNA: TGTGCCATCAGTGAACGTACGGATTCAACTAATGAAAAACTGTTTTTT

D: -
J: TRBJ1-2
size: -
V: TRBV4-2
CDR3: CASSHGGSPPHGYTF
DNA: TGTGCCAGCAGCCATGGGGGTTCTCCGCCGCATGGCTACACCTTC

D: -
J: TRBJ1-1
size: few
V: TRBV7-6
CDR3: CASSLTRDAGTEAFF
DNA: TGTGCCAGCAGCCTAACGCGGGACGCGGGGACTGAAGCTTTCTTT

D: TRBD1
J: TRBJ2-3
size: -
V: TRBV10-3
CDR3: CAISDTPGQGITDTQYF
DNA: TGTGCCATCAGTGATACCCCGGGACAGGGTATAACAGATACGCAGTATTTT

D: TRBD2
J: TRBJ2-1
size: -
V: TRBV5-1
CDR3: CATQTSGGIDEQFF
DNA: TGCGCCACCCAGACTAGCGGGGGTATCGATGAGCAGTTCTTC

D: -
J: TRBJ2-7
size: -
V: TRBV7-9
CDR3: CASSAPTSYSYEQYF
DNA: TGTGCCAGCAGCGCCCCCACTAGCTACTCCTACGAGCAGTACTTC

D: -
J: TRBJ1-1
size: -
V: TRBV29-1
CDR3: CSAPDSSAEAFF
DNA: TGCAGCGCCCCTGACAGTAGTGCTGAAGCTTTCTTT

D: -
J: TRBJ1-1
size: -
V: TRBV13
CDR3: CASSLEVNRRNTEAFF
DNA: TGTGCCAGCAGCTTAGAGGTTAACAGGAGGAACACTGAAGCTTTCTTT